The 23 T cell receptor beta chains reported below all come from one sample, sequenced in a study of control samples from healthy donors and cancer patients. TCRdb keeps only in-frame clones here, not all; method: immunoSEQ multiplex PCR. The top ten hold about 12% of the sample, which has about 120,000 clones, more than 75% seen once. What was sequenced was blood. These receptors were obtained from a man aged 25-40 years in good health.

The chain links TRBV30 to TRBJ2-2; a weak D match, TRBD1 (5 bases). V was pared by 3 bases and J by 5 bases, with 16 bases between. This CDR3 contains 15 residues. Germline V CDR1 and CDR2: GTSNPN, SVGIG (reference sequence). CDR3 coding DNA: TGTGCCTGGAGAAAGGAAGGGGTCGTAACCGGGGAGCTGTTTTTT. Protein sequence: CAWRKEGVVTGELFF. Full variable domain (rest looked up from reference TRBV30 and TRBJ2-2): SQTIHQWPATLVQPVGSPLSLECTVEGTSNPNLYWYRQAAGRGLQLLFYSVGIGQISSEVPQNLSASRPQDRQFILSSKKLLLSDSGFYLCAWRKEGVVTGELFFGEGSRLTVL.

This chain links TRBV13 with TRBJ2-1; 9 positions agree with TRBD2. V shed 3 bases and J 8 bases; nucleotides not matched to a gene: 11. The V gene's germline CDR1 is PRHDT and CDR2 FYEKMQ (reference sequence). The CDR3 extends over 16 amino acids. The CDR3 loop reads CASSFYRRGGSHEQFF. Here the CDR3 DNA reads TGTGCCAGCAGCTTCTATAGGCGGGGGGGTTCCCATGAGCAGTTCTTC.

The chain joins TRBV2 to TRBJ1-2, with D possibly TRBD1 on 6 matching bases. V gave up 3 bases and J gave up 5 bases, with 16 bases separating them. Germline CDR1 is SNHLY and CDR2 is FYNNEI. This CDR3 is 15 amino acids long. DNA for the CDR3: TGTGCCAGCAGTGAGGATGAAAGGGGGATGTATGGCTACACCTTC. It yields the protein CASSEDERGMYGYTF.

In this sample, this clone turned up a few times. The chain recombines TRBV5-8 with TRBJ1-1; TRBD1 might be the D (6 bases). The germline CDR1 and CDR2 sequences are SGHTS and YDEGEE. The CDR3 is 15 residues long. Between the trimmed V and J ends, which lost 1 base and 4 bases, there was a span of 14 bases. As DNA, the CDR3 is TGTGCCAGCAGCTTGTTGTCAGGGGTTGGCACTGAAGCTTTCTTT. Amino acids: CASSLLSGVGTEAFF.

A single count supports this clone. This chain connects TRBV5-8 to TRBJ1-1; D is unclear. The germline V gene encodes CDR1 SGHTS and CDR2 YDEGEE. V was cut by 2 bases and J by 5 bases, with 13 bases left in between. The CDR3 is 14 amino acids. CDR3 DNA: TGTGCCAGCAGCTTTGGGCCCCCTAAGACTGAAGCTTTCTTT. This translates into CASSFGPPKTEAFF. Filled out from reference TRBV5-8 and TRBJ1-1, the complete variable domain reads EAGVTQSPTHLIKTRGQQATLRCSPISGHTSVYWYQQALGLGLQFLLWYDEGEERNRGNFPPRFSGRQFPNYSSELNVNALELEDSALYLCASSFGPPKTEAFFGQGTRLTVV.

The genes are TRBV14 and TRBJ2-2; D is undetermined. Germline loops: CDR1 SGHDN, CDR2 FVKESK. The CDR3 runs to 14 residues. Between the trimmed V and J ends, which lost 4 bases and 0 bases, there was a span of 6 bases. The CDR3 reads CASSPLTNTGELFF. The CDR3 DNA reads TGTGCCAGCAGCCCCCTGACGAACACCGGGGAGCTGTTTTTT.

The gene calls are TRBV7-3 and TRBJ1-4; 9 bases align to TRBD1. The CDR3 covers 14 residues. Per the germline V gene, CDR1 is SGHTA and CDR2 is FQGTGA. Trimming at V came to 4 bases and at J to 4 bases, leaving 1 base not matched to a gene. In nucleotides, the CDR3 is TGTGCCAGCAGCTCGGGACAGGGTAATGAAAAACTGTTTTTT. This codes for CASSSGQGNEKLFF. Using reference TRBV7-3 and TRBJ1-4 for the parts outside the CDR3, the full variable domain is GAGVSQTPSNKVTEKGKYVELRCDPISGHTALYWYRQSLGQGPEFLIYFQGTGAADDSGLPNDRFFAVRPEGSVSTLKIQRTERGDSAVYLCASSSGQGNEKLFFGSGTQLSVL.

The V call is TRBV6-5, the J call TRBJ1-4; D is unresolved. From germline, CDR1 is MNHEY and CDR2 SVGAGI. With 6 bases removed from V and 8 bases from J, the gap between germline ends came to 10 bases. CDR3 size: 12 residues. For the CDR3, the DNA is TGTGCCAGCAGACAAGGTGGCGAAAAACTGTTTTTT. It yields the protein CASRQGGEKLFF.

The V gene is TRBV12-5, the J gene TRBJ2-2; TRBD1 matches at 8 bases. The CDR3 is 16 amino acids. Germline CDR1 LGHNT, CDR2 FRNRAP. Germline trimming cut 4 bases from V and 4 bases from J; bases unmatched to any gene: 8. The CDR3 bases are TGTGCTAGTGGTTCTTCCCGGACAGGGCCCACCGGGGAGCTGTTTTTT. It yields the protein CASGSSRTGPTGELFF.

The V and J genes are TRBV28 and TRBJ2-7; D is perhaps TRBD2 (6 bases). The CDR3 contains 12 residues. Germline V CDR1 and CDR2: MDHEN, SYDVKM. V lost 9 bases and J lost 3, with 12 bases in between. CDR3: CASTAGGYEQYV. The CDR3 nucleotides are TGTGCCAGTACCGCCGGGGGCTACGAGCAGTACGTC.

This chain links TRBV12-5 with TRBJ2-7, with 9 bases aligning to TRBD1. Germline assignment: CDR1 LGHNT and CDR2 FRNRAP. V was clipped by 1 base and J by 5 bases; unmatched bases: 3. CDR3 length: 14 residues. Here the CDR3 DNA reads TGTGCTAGTGGTTTGGCACAGGGGGCGCACGAGCAGTACTTC. Residues: CASGLAQGAHEQYF.

The chain carries TRBV28 and TRBJ1-1; D call uncertain. In germline, CDR1 is MDHEN, CDR2 SYDVKM. Trimming removed 4 bases at V and 8 bases at J, with 11 bases between. This CDR3 contains 12 residues. Written as DNA, the CDR3 is TGTGCCAGCAGTTCAGCCGGTAGGGAAGCTTTCTTT. It is translated as CASSSAGREAFF. Combining the CDR3 with reference TRBV28 and TRBJ1-1 gives the whole variable domain DVKVTQSSRYLVKRTGEKVFLECVQDMDHENMFWYRQDPGLGLRLIYFSYDVKMKEKGDIPEGYSVSREKKERFSLILESASTNQTSMYLCASSSAGREAFFGQGTRLTVV.

Concerning this clone: An end of the junction differs from the germline gene, which may be a read error. This sequence joins TRBV29-1 and TRBJ1-2; 9 nucleotides agree with TRBD1. In germline, CDR1 is SQVTM, CDR2 ANQGSEA. CDR3 size: 16 residues. CDR3 sequence: CSVKEEGQGIMWGYTF. CDR3 coding DNA: TGCAGCGTTAAAGAAGAGGGACAGGGTATTATGTGGGGCTACACCTTC.

This chain links TRBV3-1 (or the pseudogene TRBV3-2) with TRBJ2-3; TRBD1 matches 7 bases. Germline CDR1 and CDR2: LGHDT and YNNKEL (reference sequence). V lost 1 base and J lost 9; bases outside the gene matches: 7. CDR3 size: 14 residues. The CDR3 protein is CASSQAEGAHTQYF. CDR3 sequence (DNA): TGTGCCAGCAGCCAAGCCGAGGGGGCCCACACGCAGTATTTT.

V is TRBV30 and J is TRBJ1-2; the match to TRBD1 covers 7 bases. CDR3 length: 15 residues. Germline V CDR1 and CDR2: GTSNPN, SVGIG (reference sequence). V lost 3 bases to trimming and J lost 3 bases; unmatched junction nucleotides: 10. The CDR3 here is CAWSEPQGPHYGYTF. The DNA for the CDR3 is TGTGCCTGGAGCGAGCCACAGGGGCCCCACTATGGCTACACCTTC.

This clone was recorded a few times. This same CDR3 is encoded by further DNA sequences in the sample. The chain uses TRBV15 and TRBJ1-4, with TRBD1 as a possible D gene (6 bases). The V and J ends lost 0 bases and 8 bases respectively, with 13 bases between them. The CDR3 extends over 15 amino acids. The germline CDR1 and CDR2 sequences are LNHNV and YYDKDF (reference sequence). CDR3 DNA: TGTGCCACCAGCAGAGACAGGGGAGGAGGGGAAAAACTGTTTTTT. This codes for CATSRDRGGGEKLFF.

Concerning this clone: An end of the junction does not agree with germline; a read error may underlie this. The rearrangement joins TRBV7-2 to TRBJ1-1, with D possibly matching TRBD1 (5 bases). Per germline, CDR1 SGHTA and CDR2 FQGNSA. The CDR3 extends over 12 amino acids. The CDR3 bases are TGTGCCAGCAGCTCCTATCGAGGACATGGGCTCTTT. Its protein is CASSSYRGHGLF.

The rearrangement links TRBV5-8 to TRBJ2-3; D is perhaps TRBD2 (5 bases). Trimming removed 4 bases at V and 5 bases at J, with 17 bases between. The CDR3 consists of 15 residues. Germline lookup yields CDR1 SGHTS and CDR2 YDEGEE. CDR3 nucleotides: TGTGCCAGCAGCCTAACGGACTGGGTAGGAGATACGCAGTATTTT. It is translated as CASSLTDWVGDTQYF.

The CDR3, as DNA: TGTGCCAGCAGTTTGGGGGCCGGGGCTAACTATGGCTACACCTTC. Protein: CASSLGAGANYGYTF. The V gene is TRBV27, the J gene TRBJ1-2, with D maybe TRBD1 (6 bases). The CDR3 runs 15 residues. V gave up 3 bases and J gave up 0 bases, with 11 bases separating them. Germline CDR1 and CDR2: MNHEY and SMNVEV (reference sequence).

The chain has TRBV2 and TRBJ1-1; D is perhaps TRBD1 (6 bases). Trimming took off 11 bases at V and 6 bases at J, with 28 bases between the two ends. Germline V gene sequence: CDR1 SNHLY, CDR2 FYNNEI. The CDR3 consists of 16 residues. CDR3 nucleotides: TGTGCCCGCAAAAAGGTGGGCACAGGGTCTTCCCCTGAAGCTTTCTTT. Translation: CARKKVGTGSSPEAFF.

This rearrangement joins TRBV29-1 to TRBJ2-5; 10 bases align to TRBD1. The CDR3 contains 15 residues. Germline V CDR1 and CDR2: SQVTM, ANQGSEA. After removal of 3 bases from V and 4 bases from J, the junction contained 8 bases not matched to a gene. In DNA form, the CDR3 reads TGCAGCGTTGATCCCCGACAGGGGGCGGGAGAGACCCAGTACTTC. Protein sequence: CSVDPRQGAGETQYF.

V is TRBV19 and J is TRBJ1-5; D not certain. V was clipped by 3 bases and J by 2 bases, with 8 bases between them. This CDR3 is built from 14 residues. Looked up from germline, CDR1 is LNHDA and CDR2 is SQIVND (reference sequence). CDR3 nucleotide sequence: TGTGCCAGTAGTATGAAGGGAGGCAATCAGCCCCAGCATTTT. Protein sequence: CASSMKGGNQPQHF.

The rearrangement joins TRBV9 to TRBJ2-5; D is possibly TRBD2 (6 bases). V lost 3 bases and J 2 bases, leaving 8 bases between the germline ends. The CDR3 is 13 residues long. CDR1 and CDR2 (germline): SGDLS, YYNGEE. The CDR3 spells CASSGRGQETQYF. DNA of the CDR3: TGTGCCAGCAGCGGACGGGGGCAAGAGACCCAGTACTTC.